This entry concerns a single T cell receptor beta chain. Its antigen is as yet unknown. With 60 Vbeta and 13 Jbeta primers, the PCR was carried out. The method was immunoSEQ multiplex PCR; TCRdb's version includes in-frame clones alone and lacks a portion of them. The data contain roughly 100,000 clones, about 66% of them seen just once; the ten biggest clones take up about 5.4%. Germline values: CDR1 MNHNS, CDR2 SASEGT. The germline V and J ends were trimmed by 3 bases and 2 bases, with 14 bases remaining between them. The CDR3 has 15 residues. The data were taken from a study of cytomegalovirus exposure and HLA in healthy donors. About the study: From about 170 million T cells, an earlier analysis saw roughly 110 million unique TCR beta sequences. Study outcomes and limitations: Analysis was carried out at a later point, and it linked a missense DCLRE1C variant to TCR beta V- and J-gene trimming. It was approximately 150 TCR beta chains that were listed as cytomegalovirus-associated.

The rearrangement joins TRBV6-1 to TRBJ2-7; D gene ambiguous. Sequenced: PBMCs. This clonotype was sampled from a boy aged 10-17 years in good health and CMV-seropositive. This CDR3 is CASSEPHRATYEQYF. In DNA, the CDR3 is TGTGCCAGCAGTGAGCCGCACAGAGCAACCTACGAGCAGTACTTC.